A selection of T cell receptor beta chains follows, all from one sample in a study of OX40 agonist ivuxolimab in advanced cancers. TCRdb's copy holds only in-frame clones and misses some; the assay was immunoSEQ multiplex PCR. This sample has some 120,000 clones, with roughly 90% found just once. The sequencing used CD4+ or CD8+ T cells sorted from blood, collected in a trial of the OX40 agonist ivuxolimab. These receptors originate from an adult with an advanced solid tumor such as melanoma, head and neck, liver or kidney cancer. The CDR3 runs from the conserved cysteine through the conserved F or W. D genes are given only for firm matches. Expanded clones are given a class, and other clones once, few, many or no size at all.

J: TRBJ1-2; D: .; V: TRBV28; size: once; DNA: TGTGCCAGCAGCTGGGACCGAGGGGACAATGGAGGCTACACCTTC; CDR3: CASSWDRGDNGGYTF
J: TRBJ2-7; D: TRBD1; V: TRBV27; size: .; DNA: TGTGCCAGCAGTTTACGGACAGGGAACTCCTACGAGCAGTACTTC; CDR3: CASSLRTGNSYEQYF
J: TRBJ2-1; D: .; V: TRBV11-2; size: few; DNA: TGTGCCAGCAGCTCGGGACTTTACAATGAGCAGTTCTTC; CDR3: CASSSGLYNEQFF
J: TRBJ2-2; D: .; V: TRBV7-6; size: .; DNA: TGTGCCAGCCGGGGGATTGCGAACACCGGGGAGCTGTTTTTT; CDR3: CASRGIANTGELFF
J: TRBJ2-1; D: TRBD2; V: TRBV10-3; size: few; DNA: TGTGCCATCAGTGAAGGCCTAGCGGGCATTCATGAGCAGTTCTTC; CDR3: CAISEGLAGIHEQFF
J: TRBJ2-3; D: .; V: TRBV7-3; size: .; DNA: TGTGCCAGCAGCTTAAATACGGGGTACACAGATACGCAGTATTTT; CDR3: CASSLNTGYTDTQYF
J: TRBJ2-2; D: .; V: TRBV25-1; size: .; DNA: TGTGCCAGCAGGCCCCCCGTCACCGGGGAGCTGTTTTTT; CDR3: CASRPPVTGELFF
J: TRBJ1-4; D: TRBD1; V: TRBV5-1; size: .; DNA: TGCGCCAGCAGCCCCGGGGACAGGGGGCAGGAAAAACTGTTTTTT; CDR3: CASSPGDRGQEKLFF
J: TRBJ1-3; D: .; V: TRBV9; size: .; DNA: TGTGCCAGCAGCGCCGGAGGGGACTCTGGAAACACCATATATTTT; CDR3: CASSAGGDSGNTIYF
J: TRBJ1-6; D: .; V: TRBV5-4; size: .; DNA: TGTGCCAGCAGCCTCCAGAATTCACCCCTCCACTTT; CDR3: CASSLQNSPLHF
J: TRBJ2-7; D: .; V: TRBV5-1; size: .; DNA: TGCGCCAGCAGACAGGATTTCTACGAGCAGTACTTC; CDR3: CASRQDFYEQYF
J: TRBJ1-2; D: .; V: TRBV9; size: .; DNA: TGTGCCAGCAGCGAATTCGGGGTTGGAGGCTACACCTTC; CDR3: CASSEFGVGGYTF
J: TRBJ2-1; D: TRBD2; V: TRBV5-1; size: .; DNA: TGCGCCAGCAGCCGGAGCGGGAATTCGGCCAATGAGCAGTTCTTC; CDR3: CASSRSGNSANEQFF
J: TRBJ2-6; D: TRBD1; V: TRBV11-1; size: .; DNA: TGTGCCAGCAGCTTGGGTGGGACAGGGGGCTCTGGGGCCAACGTCCTGACTTTC; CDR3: CASSLGGTGGSGANVLTF
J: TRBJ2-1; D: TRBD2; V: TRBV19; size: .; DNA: TGTGCCAGTAGTACCTCTTTTGGGCTAGCGGAGGCACGGTATATTGGCAATGAGCAGTTCTTC; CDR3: CASSTSFGLAEARYIGNEQFF
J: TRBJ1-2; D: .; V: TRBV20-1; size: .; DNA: TGCAGTGCTAAAAGGGGGGGCTACACCTTC; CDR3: CSAKRGGYTF
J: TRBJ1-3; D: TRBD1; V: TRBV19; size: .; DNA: TGTGCCAGTAGAGTCGGGGACAGCAGCTCTGGAAACACCATATATTTT; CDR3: CASRVGDSSSGNTIYF
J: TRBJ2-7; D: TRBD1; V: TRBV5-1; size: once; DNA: TGCGCCAGCAGCTTTAATCCGGCAGGGGGCTTGGACGAGCAGTACTTC; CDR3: CASSFNPAGGLDEQYF
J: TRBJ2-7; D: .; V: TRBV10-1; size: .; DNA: TGCGCCAGCAGTTGGACTCCCGGCCCCTACGAGCAGTACTTC; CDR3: CASSWTPGPYEQYF
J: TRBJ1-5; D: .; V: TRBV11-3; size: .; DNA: TGTGCCAGCAGCTTCTCCCCAGATCAGCCCCAGCATTTT; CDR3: CASSFSPDQPQHF
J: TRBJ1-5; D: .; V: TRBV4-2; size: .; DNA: TGTGCCAGCAGCTGGGGGAACCAGCCCCAGCATTTT; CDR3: CASSWGNQPQHF
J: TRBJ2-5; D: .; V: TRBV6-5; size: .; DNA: TGTGCCAGCAAGGGGGAGACCCAGTACTTC; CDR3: CASKGETQYF
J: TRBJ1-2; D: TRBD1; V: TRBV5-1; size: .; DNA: TGCGCCAGCAGCTTTAAGGGACAGGCCCGTGTTGGCTACACCTTC; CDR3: CASSFKGQARVGYTF
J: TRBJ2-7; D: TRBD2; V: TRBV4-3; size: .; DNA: TGCGCCAGCAGCCAGCAGTCCGGGACTAGCGGGAGAACGACCTACGAGCAGTACTTC; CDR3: CASSQQSGTSGRTTYEQYF
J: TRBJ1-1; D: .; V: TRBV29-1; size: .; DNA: TGCAGCGTTTGGGCGAACACTGAAGCTTTCTTT; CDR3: CSVWANTEAFF
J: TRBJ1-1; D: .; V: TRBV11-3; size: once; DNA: TGTGCCAGCAGCTTACAATTGAGGAACACTGAAGCTTTCTTT; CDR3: CASSLQLRNTEAFF
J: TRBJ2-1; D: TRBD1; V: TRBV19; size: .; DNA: TGTGCCAGTAGCCCGCGGGACAGGGGTAGCAATGAGCAGTTCTTC; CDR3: CASSPRDRGSNEQFF
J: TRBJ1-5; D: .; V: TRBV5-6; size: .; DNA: TGTGCCAGCAGCTTGGGAGCATATAGCAATCAGCCCCAGCATTTT; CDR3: CASSLGAYSNQPQHF
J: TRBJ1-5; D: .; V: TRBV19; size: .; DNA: TGTGCCAGTAGTATATCCCGGGTCATCAATCAGCCCCAGCATTTT; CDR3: CASSISRVINQPQHF
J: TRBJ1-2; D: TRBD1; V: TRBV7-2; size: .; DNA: TGTGCCAGCAGCTCCGGGACAGGGATTGGCTACACCTTC; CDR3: CASSSGTGIGYTF
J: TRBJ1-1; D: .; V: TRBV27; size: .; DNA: TGTGCCAGCAGCCCCCGGGTTTTGGGCACTGAAGCTTTCTTT; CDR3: CASSPRVLGTEAFF
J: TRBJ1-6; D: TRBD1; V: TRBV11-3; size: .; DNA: TGTGCCAGCCGGGCCCGGACAGGGTCCAATTCACCCCTCCACTTT; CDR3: CASRARTGSNSPLHF
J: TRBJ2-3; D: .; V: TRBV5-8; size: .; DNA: TGTGCCAGCAGCTTTGACAGGCCACCCGATACGCAGTATTTT; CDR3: CASSFDRPPDTQYF
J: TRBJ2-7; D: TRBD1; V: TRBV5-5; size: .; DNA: TGTGCCAGCAGCGTTACCGGGACAGCCTACGAGCAGTACTTC; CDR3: CASSVTGTAYEQYF
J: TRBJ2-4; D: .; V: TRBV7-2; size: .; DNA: TGTGCCAGCAGCCCAGGGATGACCAAAAACATTCAGTACTTC; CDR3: CASSPGMTKNIQYF
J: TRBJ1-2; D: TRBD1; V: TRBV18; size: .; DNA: TGTGCCAGCTCACCGGACAGGGAGCTCTATGGCTACACCTTC; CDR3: CASSPDRELYGYTF
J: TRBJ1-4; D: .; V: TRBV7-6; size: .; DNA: TGTGCCAGCAGCTTACAGGCAGGGGAAGGTGAAAAACTGTTTTTT; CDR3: CASSLQAGEGEKLFF
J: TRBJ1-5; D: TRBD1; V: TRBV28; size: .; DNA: TGTGCCAGCAGTCCGGACAGGTTCGATCAGCCCCAGCATTTT; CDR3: CASSPDRFDQPQHF
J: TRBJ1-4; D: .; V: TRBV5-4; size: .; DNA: TGTGCCAGCAGCTTGGAGCAGGGAGGGGATGAAAAACTGTTTTTT; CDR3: CASSLEQGGDEKLFF
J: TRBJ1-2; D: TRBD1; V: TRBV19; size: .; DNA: TGTGCCAGTAGTATAGTCAGATCGGACAGGGGGCGCGACGGCTACACCTTC; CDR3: CASSIVRSDRGRDGYTF
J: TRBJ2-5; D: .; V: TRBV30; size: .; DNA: TGTGCCGGAAGAGAAGAGACCCAGTACTTC; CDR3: CAGREETQYF
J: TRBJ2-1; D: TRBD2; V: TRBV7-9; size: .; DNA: TGTGCCAGCAGCTTAAATCTTTTTCTTGGCGGGAGGGCCCCCAATGAGCAGTTCTTC; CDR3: CASSLNLFLGGRAPNEQFF
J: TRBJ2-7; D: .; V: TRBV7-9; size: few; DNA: TGTGCCAGCAGCTACTACTCGGGGCCAAAGACCTACGAGCAGTACTTC; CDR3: CASSYYSGPKTYEQYF
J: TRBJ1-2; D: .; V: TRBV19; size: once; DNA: TGTGCCAGTAGTATCCGGAGACCGGGACGTGCTAACTATGGCTACACCTTC; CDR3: CASSIRRPGRANYGYTF
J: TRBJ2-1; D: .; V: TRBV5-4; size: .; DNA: TGTGCCAGCAGCTCTTCGTGGTCTGAGCAGTTCTTC; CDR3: CASSSSWSEQFF
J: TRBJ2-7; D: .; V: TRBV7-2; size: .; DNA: TGTGCCAGCAGCTTAGCTGGAGGACCCTACGAGCAGTACTTC; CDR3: CASSLAGGPYEQYF
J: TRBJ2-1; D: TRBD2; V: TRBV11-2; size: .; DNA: TGTGCCAGCAGCATAACTAGCGGACCCTCCTACAATGAGCAGTTCTTC; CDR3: CASSITSGPSYNEQFF
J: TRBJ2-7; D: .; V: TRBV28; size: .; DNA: TGTGCCAGCAGTCTCAGGGGCCCCTACGAGCAGTACTTC; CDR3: CASSLRGPYEQYF